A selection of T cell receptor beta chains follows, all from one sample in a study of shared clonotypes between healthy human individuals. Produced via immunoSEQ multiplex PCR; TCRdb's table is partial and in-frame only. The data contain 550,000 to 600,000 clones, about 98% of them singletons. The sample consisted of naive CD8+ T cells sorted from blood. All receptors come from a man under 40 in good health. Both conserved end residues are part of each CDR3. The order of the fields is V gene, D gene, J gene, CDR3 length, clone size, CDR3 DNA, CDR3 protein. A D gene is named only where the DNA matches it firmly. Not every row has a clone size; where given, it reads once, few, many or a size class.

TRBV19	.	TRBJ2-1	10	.	TGTGCCACCGGACTCCATGAGCAGTTCTTC	CATGLHEQFF
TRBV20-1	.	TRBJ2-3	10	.	TGCAGTGCTACCACAGATACGCAGTATTTT	CSATTDTQYF
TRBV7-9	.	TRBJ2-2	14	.	TGTGCCAGCAGCTTAGGCCGCGGCACCGGGGAGCTGTTTTTT	CASSLGRGTGELFF
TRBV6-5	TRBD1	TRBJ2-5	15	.	TGTGCCAGCAGAGAGCGGACAGGGCTGCAAGAGACCCAGTACTTC	CASRERTGLQETQYF
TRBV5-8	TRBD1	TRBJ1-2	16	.	TGTGCCAGCAGCTTGGACGCGGACAGGGGGGACTATGGCTACACCTTC	CASSLDADRGDYGYTF
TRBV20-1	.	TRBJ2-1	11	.	TGCAGTGCTAGAGACGGAGCGGAGTGGGTCTTC	CSARDGAEWVF
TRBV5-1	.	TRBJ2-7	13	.	TGCGCCAGCAGCTCCTCAGGAACCTACGAGCAGTACTTC	CASSSSGTYEQYF
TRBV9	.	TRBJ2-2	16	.	TGTGCCAGCAGCGTAGCAGTAGGGTATAGTACCGGGGAGCTGTTTTTT	CASSVAVGYSTGELFF
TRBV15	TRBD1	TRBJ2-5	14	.	TGTGCCACCAGCTTCCGGACAGGGCAAGAGACCCAGTACTTC	CATSFRTGQETQYF
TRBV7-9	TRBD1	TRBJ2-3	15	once	TGTGCCAGCAGCTCGACAGGGATCAACACAGATACGCAGTATTTT	CASSSTGINTDTQYF
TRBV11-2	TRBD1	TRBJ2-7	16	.	TGTGCCAGCAGTCAGAATAGGGAGACAGGGTACTACGAGCAGTACTTC	CASSQNRETGYYEQYF
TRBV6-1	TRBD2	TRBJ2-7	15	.	TGTGCCAGCACCCCCCTCCGGGACTACTCCTACGAGCAGTACTTC	CASTPLRDYSYEQYF
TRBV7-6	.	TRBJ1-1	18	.	TGTGCCAGCAGCTCCGCGGACCCTGTTCAGGACACTGACACTGAAGCTTTCTTT	CASSSADPVQDTDTEAFF
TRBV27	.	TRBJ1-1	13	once	TGTGCCAGCAGCACATATGGGGAGACTGAAGCTTTCTTT	CASSTYGETEAFF
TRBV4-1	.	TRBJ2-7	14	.	TGCGCCAGCAGCCAAGATGGAGGGTGGAGCGAGCAGTACTTC	CASSQDGGWSEQYF
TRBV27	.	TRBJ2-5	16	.	TGTGCCAGCAGCCTCCTTTCCGACTACCACCAAGAGACCCAGTACTTC	CASSLLSDYHQETQYF
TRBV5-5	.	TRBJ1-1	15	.	TGTGCCAGCAGCTTGGCGGCAGGGGTGGACACTGAAGCTTTCTTT	CASSLAAGVDTEAFF
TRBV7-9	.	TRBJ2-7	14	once	TGTGCCAGCAGCTTCAGCGAGAGCTCCTACGAGCAGTACTTC	CASSFSESSYEQYF
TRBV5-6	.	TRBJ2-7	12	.	TGTGCCAGCAGCGACCAGGGGGGGGAGCAGTACTTC	CASSDQGGEQYF
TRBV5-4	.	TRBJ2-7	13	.	TGTGCCAGCAGCTTTGGGAGGTCCTACGAGCAGTACTTC	CASSFGRSYEQYF
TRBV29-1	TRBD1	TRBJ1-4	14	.	TGCAGCGTTGATTCGGGACAGGGCTATGAAAAACTGTTTTTT	CSVDSGQGYEKLFF
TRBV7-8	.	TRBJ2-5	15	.	TGTGCCAGCAGCACCCCGGGAGAGCACCAAGAGACCCAGTACTTC	CASSTPGEHQETQYF